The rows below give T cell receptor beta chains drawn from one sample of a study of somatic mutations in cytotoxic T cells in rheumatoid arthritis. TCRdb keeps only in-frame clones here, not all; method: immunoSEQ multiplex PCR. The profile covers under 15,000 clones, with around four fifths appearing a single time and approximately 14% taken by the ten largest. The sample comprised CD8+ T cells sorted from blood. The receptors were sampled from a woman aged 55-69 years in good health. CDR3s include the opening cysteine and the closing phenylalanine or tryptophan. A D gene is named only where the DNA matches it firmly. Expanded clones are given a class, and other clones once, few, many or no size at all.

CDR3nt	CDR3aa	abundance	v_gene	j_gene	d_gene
TGTGCCAGCAGCTACGGGACTAGCGGGGCCAGGGAGCAGTTCTTC	CASSYGTSGAREQFF	NA	TRBV5-4	TRBJ2-1	TRBD2
TGTGCCAGCAGCCTAAGCACAGATACGCAGTATTTT	CASSLSTDTQYF	NA	TRBV7-2	TRBJ2-3	NA
TGTGCCAGCAGGGGACAGGGTACTGGTGGCTACACCTTC	CASRGQGTGGYTF	few	TRBV6-5	TRBJ1-2	TRBD1
TGTGCCGCCAAATCCCTCGAGTACAATGAGCAGTTCTTC	CAAKSLEYNEQFF	NA	TRBV27	TRBJ2-1	NA
TGTGCCAGCAGTGAAGTCGCAAAGCCCCTAAGGGGGCAGTTCTTC	CASSEVAKPLRGQFF	NA	TRBV6-1	TRBJ2-1	NA
TGTGCCAGTAGTCTCACTAGCGGGGCGCAAGAGACCCAGTACTTC	CASSLTSGAQETQYF	NA	TRBV19	TRBJ2-5	TRBD2
TGTGCCAGCAGTGAATATCCAGGGGTGGGGCAAGAGACCCAGTACTTC	CASSEYPGVGQETQYF	NA	TRBV6-1	TRBJ2-5	NA
TGTGCCACCAGCGCCATTGGGGACAGGGGGCGTGAGCAGTACTTC	CATSAIGDRGREQYF	few	TRBV15	TRBJ2-7	TRBD1
TGTGCCAGCAGCCCTCGCGGGGGTGAGTCTGAAGAGACCCAGTACTTC	CASSPRGGESEETQYF	NA	TRBV7-9	TRBJ2-5	TRBD2
TGTGCCAGCAGCCGTGAATGGGACATAGCCTTGAATGAGCAGTTCTTC	CASSREWDIALNEQFF	few	TRBV5-6	TRBJ2-1	NA
TGTGCCAGCAGGGACAGGGGGAATAATGAAAAACTGTTTTTT	CASRDRGNNEKLFF	NA	TRBV7-8	TRBJ1-4	TRBD1
TGTGCCAGCAGTGGGGGGAAGACCCAGTACTTC	CASSGGKTQYF	few	TRBV6-5	TRBJ2-5	NA
TGTGCCAGCAGCCCCTCCGGGGACACCGGGGAGCTGTTTTTT	CASSPSGDTGELFF	NA	TRBV5-4	TRBJ2-2	NA
TGTGCCAGTACACGGTGGGGACAGGGGGCAAACACTGAAGCTTTCTTT	CASTRWGQGANTEAFF	NA	TRBV19	TRBJ1-1	TRBD1
TGTGCCAGCAGCCGCGGGGGGTCTCGAACTAATGAAAAACTGTTTTTT	CASSRGGSRTNEKLFF	medium-sized	TRBV6-6	TRBJ1-4	NA
TGTGCCAGCAGCGAAACAGGATCTGGAAACACCATATATTTT	CASSETGSGNTIYF	few	TRBV7-6	TRBJ1-3	NA
TGTGCCAGCAGCTCCCACATCGGGGGTGAAGCTTTCTTT	CASSSHIGGEAFF	few	TRBV4-2	TRBJ1-1	NA
TGTGCCAGCAGCGTAGATCAATCGAACACTGAAGCTTTCTTT	CASSVDQSNTEAFF	NA	TRBV9	TRBJ1-1	NA
TGTGCCAGTAGTACGGCAGGGGGCAGGTATGGCTACACCTTC	CASSTAGGRYGYTF	NA	TRBV19	TRBJ1-2	TRBD1
TGTGCCAGTAGTATCGACCGGGGTACCTACGAGCAGTACTTC	CASSIDRGTYEQYF	NA	TRBV19	TRBJ2-7	NA
TGTGCCAGCAGTTTATGGCCTTCGGACAGGGGGCAGTGGGAGCAGTACTTC	CASSLWPSDRGQWEQYF	NA	TRBV28	TRBJ2-7	TRBD1
TGTGCCAGCAGTCAAACAGGGGCCGATACTGAAGCTTTCTTT	CASSQTGADTEAFF	NA	TRBV28	TRBJ1-1	TRBD1
TGTGCCAGCACTGGGGGCAGCTCCTACAATGAGCAGTTCTTC	CASTGGSSYNEQFF	once	TRBV9	TRBJ2-1	NA
TGTGCCAGCAGTTTATTCGGCGGGGGAGAGCAGTTCTTC	CASSLFGGGEQFF	NA	TRBV28	TRBJ2-1	TRBD2
TGTGCCAGCAGTTACCTGGCGGGGGGGACGGGGGATACGCAGTATTTT	CASSYLAGGTGDTQYF	NA	TRBV6-5	TRBJ2-3	TRBD2
TGTGCCAGCAGCGAATACACCTACAATGAGCAGTTCTTC	CASSEYTYNEQFF	NA	TRBV9	TRBJ2-1	NA
TGTGCCAGCAGTGATTGGACAACCCAAGAGACCCAGTACTTC	CASSDWTTQETQYF	NA	TRBV6-1	TRBJ2-5	NA
TGTGCCAGCAGGAAAGGGGCGAACGAGCAGTACTTC	CASRKGANEQYF	NA	TRBV6-5	TRBJ2-7	NA
TGTGCCAGCAGGGGGTTTGGCAGGGGGCTTTCGGATGAAAAACTGTTTTTT	CASRGFGRGLSDEKLFF	NA	TRBV28	TRBJ1-4	TRBD1
TGTGCCAGTAGTATAGGCGGCTTCAATGGCTACACCTTC	CASSIGGFNGYTF	few	TRBV19	TRBJ1-2	NA
TGCGCCACCATGAGACAGGGGGTTAGCGCACGGTCCTACGAGCAGTACTTC	CATMRQGVSARSYEQYF	NA	TRBV5-1	TRBJ2-7	TRBD1
TGTGCCAGCAGTGACCCCACAGGACAAGCTAACTATGGCTACACCTTC	CASSDPTGQANYGYTF	NA	TRBV6-1	TRBJ1-2	NA
TGCGCCAGCAGTTTGGGACTGGGAGGGAACACTGAAGCTTTCTTT	CASSLGLGGNTEAFF	once	TRBV5-1	TRBJ1-1	NA
TGTGCCAGCAGCACCGACAGGGATGCAAACATTCAGTACTTC	CASSTDRDANIQYF	NA	TRBV7-6	TRBJ2-4	TRBD1
TGTGCCAGTAGTTGGACAGGGGAGAATCAGCCCCAGCATTTT	CASSWTGENQPQHF	NA	TRBV19	TRBJ1-5	TRBD1
TGTGCCAGCAGCTTAGATCCGGGGGACGCCGGAAACACCATATATTTT	CASSLDPGDAGNTIYF	NA	TRBV11-2	TRBJ1-3	NA
TGTGCCAGTAGTATCCCCGGGGAGGGGCTGAACACCGGGGAGCTGTTTTTT	CASSIPGEGLNTGELFF	few	TRBV19	TRBJ2-2	TRBD2
TGTGCCAGCAGCTTAGGGACAGGGAGGGGCTACACCTTC	CASSLGTGRGYTF	few	TRBV7-9	TRBJ1-2	TRBD1
TGTGCCACCAGCAGGGCCCGGGACAGGGGCAATGAGCAGTTCTTC	CATSRARDRGNEQFF	NA	TRBV15	TRBJ2-1	TRBD1
TGTGCCAGCAGCCAAGTTGGGGACAACTATAATTCACCCCTCCACTTT	CASSQVGDNYNSPLHF	NA	TRBV14	TRBJ1-6	NA
TGTGCCAGCTTAGGGACTAGCGTAGATACGCAGTATTTT	CASLGTSVDTQYF	NA	TRBV2	TRBJ2-3	TRBD2
TGCGCCAGCAGCTCCGGGACTACCTTCACCGGGGAGCTGTTTTTT	CASSSGTTFTGELFF	NA	TRBV5-1	TRBJ2-2	TRBD2
TGTGCCAGCAGCGAATCACAGGGGAACTATCAGCCCCAGCATTTT	CASSESQGNYQPQHF	few	TRBV5-5	TRBJ1-5	TRBD1
TGTGCCAGCAGCTTTTCAGGGGGAGGTAATGAAAAACTGTTTTTT	CASSFSGGGNEKLFF	NA	TRBV9	TRBJ1-4	TRBD1
TGTGCCAGCAGCTTGGGGACTAGCGGCTACAATGAGCAGTTCTTC	CASSLGTSGYNEQFF	once	TRBV5-8	TRBJ2-1	TRBD2
TGTGCCAGCACCCCTAGCGAACAAGAGACCCAGTACTTC	CASTPSEQETQYF	NA	TRBV7-9	TRBJ2-5	NA
TGTGCCAGCAGCGTATCAGGGGGACGAGATACGCAGTATTTT	CASSVSGGRDTQYF	NA	TRBV9	TRBJ2-3	TRBD1
TGCGCCAGCAGCCAAGAAGGGGCTGGGGATCAGCCCCAGCATTTT	CASSQEGAGDQPQHF	NA	TRBV4-1	TRBJ1-5	NA
TGTGCCAGCAGAGGACCTGACAGCTATGGCTACACCTTC	CASRGPDSYGYTF	NA	TRBV2	TRBJ1-2	NA
TGTGCTAGCAGCTCCACCGGGACAGGGATTGGCGGGGAGCTGTTTTTT	CASSSTGTGIGGELFF	NA	TRBV7-7	TRBJ2-2	TRBD1
TGTGCCAGCAGCTTGGGACAGACAGGAATAAAGTTCAGCTCCTACAATGAGCAGTTCTTC	CASSLGQTGIKFSSYNEQFF	once	TRBV5-8	TRBJ2-1	NA
TGTGCCAGCAGTGAAGGAGAGGGCCCGGGGGAGACCCAGTACTTC	CASSEGEGPGETQYF	NA	TRBV6-1	TRBJ2-5	NA
TGTGCCAGCAGTTTACCCCCCAGCGGGGGGGCCGGGGAGCTGTTTTTT	CASSLPPSGGAGELFF	NA	TRBV27	TRBJ2-2	TRBD2
TGTGCCAGCAGTTTAAATAGACTAGTCTCCCAAGAGACCCAGTACTTC	CASSLNRLVSQETQYF	NA	TRBV28	TRBJ2-5	NA
TGTGCCAGCTTTGACAGGGAGCTCCAAGAGACCCAGTACTTC	CASFDRELQETQYF	NA	TRBV7-9	TRBJ2-5	TRBD1
TGTGCCTACAAGCGGGACAAGATTAATGAAAAACTGTTTTTT	CAYKRDKINEKLFF	few	TRBV30	TRBJ1-4	NA
TGCGCCAGCAGCCCAGGCCGTCCCGGGACAGATTATAATTCACCCCTCCACTTT	CASSPGRPGTDYNSPLHF	NA	TRBV5-1	TRBJ1-6	TRBD1
TGTGCCAGCAGCGTAGATTCCTGGCAGCAAGAGACCCAGTACTTC	CASSVDSWQQETQYF	NA	TRBV9	TRBJ2-5	NA
TGTGCCAGCAGCCAAGGACAGGTCAATGATGAGCAGTTCTTC	CASSQGQVNDEQFF	NA	TRBV11-3	TRBJ2-1	TRBD1
TGTGCCAGCAGTTTTGGACAGGGTGGGTACGAGCAGTACTTC	CASSFGQGGYEQYF	NA	TRBV27	TRBJ2-7	TRBD1